A single sample is the source of the 27 T cell receptor beta chains below, sequenced in a study of cytotoxic CD8 clonotypes in ibrutinib-treated CLL (dated by TCRdb to about 2021). The time point label for this specimen denotes: 12 months on ibrutinib. The receptor library was made with the immunoSEQ multiplex PCR assay. As stored in TCRdb, this immuneACCESS dataset retains in-frame rearrangements with V and J assigned. A fraction of the clones does not appear; measured against another copy, unresolved V genes explain less than half of the discrepancy, and the remainder lacks a known reason. In all, the sample holds 200,000 to 250,000 clones, and more than 75% of those were seen once. The ten largest account for 9.5% to 12% of the sample. Material: PBMCs, obtained after 12 months of ibrutinib treatment. Receptors originate from a human donor with chronic lymphocytic leukemia.

This chain links TRBV15 with TRBJ2-1; D is possibly TRBD2 (6 bases). Germline-derived CDR1 and CDR2 are LNHNV and YYDKDF (reference sequence). The CDR3 extends over 15 amino acids. Trimming took off 4 bases at V and 5 bases at J, with 15 bases between the two ends. The CDR3 nucleotides are TGTGCCACCAGCACCCGGACTACTCAGGACAATGAGCAGTTCTTC. Translation: CATSTRTTQDNEQFF.

The chain carries TRBV5-8 and TRBJ2-2, with 7 bases lining up with TRBD1. Germline assignment: CDR1 SGHTS and CDR2 YDEGEE. The CDR3 has 15 amino acids. The J segment lost 5 bases and the V segment lost 3 bases, leaving 7 bases of the junction unmatched. This CDR3 is CASSSTGVGTGELFF. CDR3 nucleotide sequence: TGTGCCAGCAGCTCAACAGGGGTGGGGACCGGGGAGCTGTTTTTT. Based on the CDR3 plus reference TRBV5-8 and TRBJ2-2, the full variable domain is EAGVTQSPTHLIKTRGQQATLRCSPISGHTSVYWYQQALGLGLQFLLWYDEGEERNRGNFPPRFSGRQFPNYSSELNVNALELEDSALYLCASSSTGVGTGELFFGEGSRLTVL.

This chain uses TRBV19 with TRBJ1-5; no reliable D call. The V gene lost 1 base and the J gene lost 5 bases, with 3 bases spanning the gap. Germline V CDR1 and CDR2: LNHDA, SQIVND (reference sequence). This CDR3 region has 12 residues. CDR3 coding DNA: TGTGCCAGTAGTATAGCCCATCAGCCCCAGCATTTT. Protein sequence: CASSIAHQPQHF. The full variable domain, in which reference TRBV19 and TRBJ1-5 provide the parts outside the CDR3, is DGGITQSPKYLFRKEGQNVTLSCEQNLNHDAMYWYRQDPGQGLRLIYYSQIVNDFQKGDIAEGYSVSREKKESFPLTVTSAQKNPTAFYLCASSIAHQPQHFGDGTRLSIL.

This sequence joins TRBV9 and TRBJ1-1; 7 bases are a match to TRBD1. Looked up from germline, CDR1 is SGDLS and CDR2 is YYNGEE. With 2 bases clipped from V and 1 base from J, the junction kept 2 bases outside the gene matches. The CDR3 has 14 amino acids. The CDR3 nucleotides are TGTGCCAGCAGCGTGAACAGGGGGAACACTGAAGCTTTCTTT. It is translated as CASSVNRGNTEAFF.

This chain links TRBV7-9 with TRBJ2-7, with D possibly matching TRBD2 (6 bases). The CDR3 contains 17 residues. Looked up from germline, CDR1 is SEHNR and CDR2 is FQNEAQ (reference sequence). V was pared by 4 bases and J by 2 bases, with 21 bases between. Written as DNA, the CDR3 is TGTGCCAGCAGCTCCCAAACCCGACTAGATCTCCCCTACGAGCAGTACTTC. As protein: CASSSQTRLDLPYEQYF. The entire variable domain, with the rest obtained from reference TRBV7-9 and TRBJ2-7, is as follows: DTGVSQNPRHKITKRGQNVTFRCDPISEHNRLYWYRQTLGQGPEFLTYFQNEAQLEKSRLLSDRFSAERPKGSFSTLEIQRTEQGDSAMYLCASSSQTRLDLPYEQYFGPGTRLTVT.

Only one count was recorded for this clone. CDR3 bases: TGTGCCAGCAGTTTAAACTTGCAGGGGACTGTGGAAGGCTACACCTTC. This sequence encodes CASSLNLQGTVEGYTF. The V gene is TRBV27, the J gene TRBJ1-2, with a tentative D call TRBD1 (6 bases). The CDR3 extends over 16 amino acids. With 2 bases removed from V and 8 bases from J, the gap between germline ends came to 21 bases. CDR1 is MNHEY, CDR2 SMNVEV, per germline (reference sequence).

The sample holds a few counts of this clone. V is TRBV19 and J is TRBJ2-3, with D unclear. Trimming pared 6 bases from V and 2 bases from J, leaving 9 bases between. The CDR3 spans 13 residues. Germline assignment: CDR1 LNHDA and CDR2 SQIVND (reference sequence). The CDR3 coding sequence is TGTGCCAGTAGAAAGAAATACACAGATACGCAGTATTTT. It codes for CASRKKYTDTQYF.

In this sample, this clone turned up a few times. This chain links TRBV5-1 with TRBJ1-1; possible D gene TRBD1, 5 bases. This CDR3 contains 14 residues. V was shortened by 4 bases and J by 5 bases, with 15 bases between the two germline ends. From germline, CDR1 is SGHRS and CDR2 YFSETQ. The DNA for the CDR3 is TGCGCCAGCAGCCAGGACCCGGGGGGGACTGAAGCTTTCTTT. Its translation is CASSQDPGGTEAFF.

This clone was detected a few times. The chain employs TRBV18 and TRBJ2-1, with TRBD2 matching 11 bases. After removal of 5 bases from V and 3 bases from J, the junction contained 6 bases not matched to a gene. The CDR3 covers 16 residues. Germline V CDR1 and CDR2: KGHSH, LQKENI. The CDR3 nucleotides are TGTGCCAGCTCAGCTACTAGCGGGAGTAACTACAATGAGCAGTTCTTC. Protein product: CASSATSGSNYNEQFF.

The rearrangement uses TRBV10-3 and TRBJ1-5; 8 nucleotides agree with TRBD1. The germline CDR1 and CDR2 sequences are ENHRY and SYGVKD. This CDR3 comprises 12 residues. V lost 10 bases to trimming and J lost 7 bases; unmatched junction nucleotides: 6. The CDR3 here is CATRTGNQPQHF. CDR3 DNA: TGTGCCACACGGACAGGGAACCAGCCCCAGCATTTT.

V gene TRBV11-2 combines with J gene TRBJ1-2; no definite D call. The V and J ends lost 1 base and 4 bases respectively, with 7 bases between them. Germline values: CDR1 SGHAT, CDR2 FQNNGV. The CDR3 is 13 amino acids. This chain's CDR3 is CASSLVAGYGYTF. CDR3 bases: TGTGCCAGCAGCTTAGTAGCAGGCTATGGCTACACCTTC.

The rearrangement links TRBV5-1 to TRBJ1-3; TRBD1 aligns across 7 bases. Germline CDR1 and CDR2: SGHRS and YFSETQ. The length of the CDR3 is 15 residues. Trimming took 4 bases from V and 0 from J; bases not matched to a gene: 4. The CDR3: CASSQGTASGNTIYF. DNA for the CDR3: TGCGCCAGCAGCCAAGGGACAGCCTCTGGAAACACCATATATTTT.

The CDR3 sequence is CASSSSTTYEQYF. CDR3 DNA sequence: TGTGCCAGCAGTTCCAGTACAACCTACGAGCAGTACTTC. The genes are TRBV27 and TRBJ2-7; D is undetermined. V dropped 4 bases and J dropped 2 bases, with 9 bases sitting between them. In germline, CDR1 is MNHEY, CDR2 SMNVEV (reference sequence). This CDR3 contains 13 residues.

The chain carries TRBV4-2 and TRBJ2-1; 8 bases map to TRBD2. V lost 8 bases, J lost 11 bases, and 17 bases stayed unmatched. The CDR3 covers 15 residues. CDR1 LGHNA and CDR2 YNFKEQ come from the germline V gene. In nucleotides, the CDR3 is TGTGCCAGCCGTTTAGCGGGATCGGTGGCAAATCAGCAGTTCTTC. Protein sequence: CASRLAGSVANQQFF.

The J gene is TRBJ1-1, the V gene TRBV5-1; D is ambiguous. Germline V gene data show CDR1 as SGHRS and CDR2 as YFSETQ. CDR3 size: 13 residues. V shed 2 bases and J shed 3 bases, with 8 bases lying between them. As DNA, the CDR3 is TGCGCCAGCAGCTTCACCGTGGACACTGAAGCTTTCTTT. It specifies CASSFTVDTEAFF.

This clone was found many times. The chain combines TRBV13 with TRBJ2-7; the D gene is possibly TRBD1 (6 bases). V dropped 5 bases and J dropped 3 bases, with 20 bases sitting between them. The CDR3 has 16 amino acids. Germline V CDR1 and CDR2: PRHDT, FYEKMQ (reference sequence). The CDR3 nucleotides read TGTGCCAGCAGCGCTCCTACAGGGTTAAGCCACTACGAGCAGTACTTC. It encodes CASSAPTGLSHYEQYF.

This chain joins TRBV18 and TRBJ2-5; no clear D gene. From germline, CDR1 is KGHSH and CDR2 LQKENI. The CDR3 contains 14 residues. The V and J ends lost 10 bases and 1 base respectively, with 16 bases between them. DNA of the CDR3: TGTGCCACCACAAAGGCGGATGTCCAAGAGACCCAGTACTTC. Translating gives CATTKADVQETQYF.

The CDR3 DNA is TGTGCCAGCAGCCGGACAGGAGGGCAAGAGACCCAGTACTTC. It translates to CASSRTGGQETQYF. The chain links TRBV11-2 to TRBJ2-5; tentatively, D is TRBD1 (7 bases). Trimming shortened V by 5 bases and J by 2 bases, and 12 bases separated the two germline ends. Looked up from germline, CDR1 is SGHAT and CDR2 is FQNNGV. The CDR3 spans 14 residues.

This chain connects TRBV30 to TRBJ1-1; 9 nucleotides align to TRBD1. Trimming took 2 bases from V and 6 from J; bases not matched to a gene: 7. The CDR3 spans 14 residues. Germline assignment: CDR1 GTSNPN and CDR2 SVGIG (reference sequence). The CDR3 DNA is TGTGCCTGGAGTACGGGACAGGGAATCCCTGAAGCTTTCTTT. Translation: CAWSTGQGIPEAFF.

This clone was seen only once. The chain links TRBV6-5 to TRBJ1-1, with 7 bases identical to TRBD1. V gave up 8 bases and J gave up 0 bases; unmatched junction bases: 3. CDR1 MNHEY and CDR2 SVGAGI come from the germline V gene. The CDR3 spans 13 residues. The CDR3 DNA sequence: TGTGCCAGCGCGACAGGGCTGAACACTGAAGCTTTCTTT. Residues: CASATGLNTEAFF.

The chain employs TRBV23-1 and TRBJ2-2, with D uncertain. TRBV23-1 carries the ORF label, with uncertain function. Trimming left V 0 bases short and J 6 bases short, with 8 bases between. This CDR3 comprises 14 residues. CDR3 nucleotides: TGCGCCAGCAGTCAATCGTTCAGCCCCGGGGAGCTGTTTTTT. Its protein product is CASSQSFSPGELFF.

V usage is TRBV7-9 and J usage is TRBJ1-2; D is unresolved. The length of the CDR3 is 14 residues. Germline V gene lookup returns CDR1 SEHNR and CDR2 FQNEAQ (reference sequence). V was cut by 8 bases and J by 7 bases, with 20 bases left in between. The CDR3 nucleotides are TGTGCCAGCGCCTCGGGATCCTGGAATTTTGGCTACACCTTC. This gives the protein CASASGSWNFGYTF.

The rearrangement joins TRBV28 to TRBJ1-1, with 7 bases lining up with TRBD1. From germline, CDR1 is MDHEN and CDR2 SYDVKM. V shed 4 bases, J shed 5 bases, and the junction held 10 bases outside the gene matches. The CDR3 extends over 15 amino acids. The CDR3 DNA reads TGTGCCAGCAGTTCTTCCGGGACAGAGAGGACTGAAGCTTTCTTT. Translated: CASSSSGTERTEAFF. The whole variable domain, remainder taken from reference TRBV28 and TRBJ1-1, is DVKVTQSSRYLVKRTGEKVFLECVQDMDHENMFWYRQDPGLGLRLIYFSYDVKMKEKGDIPEGYSVSREKKERFSLILESASTNQTSMYLCASSSSGTERTEAFFGQGTRLTVV.

The CDR3 loop reads CASSKVGQRPYEQYF. The CDR3 DNA reads as TGTGCCAGCAGCAAAGTGGGACAGAGACCCTACGAGCAGTACTTC. The chain couples TRBV21-1 to TRBJ2-7; the table's D call, TRBD1, was not checked against the DNA. TRBV21-1 is deemed a pseudogene. This CDR3 is 15 amino acids long.

The V call is TRBV5-8, the J call TRBJ1-5; D ambiguous. CDR1 is SGHTS and CDR2 is YDEGEE in the germline V gene. V gave up 4 bases and J gave up 4 bases, with 9 bases separating them. This CDR3 has 13 residues. CDR3 in amino acids: CASSPARNQPQHF. The CDR3 DNA follows: TGTGCCAGCAGCCCGGCCAGGAATCAGCCCCAGCATTTT.

The chain joins TRBV11-2 to TRBJ1-4; D gene uncertain. Germline V gene sequence: CDR1 SGHAT, CDR2 FQNNGV. V was trimmed by 6 bases and J by 6 bases, leaving 17 bases between them. The CDR3 contains 15 residues. DNA of the CDR3: TGTGCCAGCAGTAAGGGAGATACCGGGGATGAAAAACTGTTTTTT. Residues: CASSKGDTGDEKLFF.

The count of this clone is one. The genes are TRBV6-1 and TRBJ2-3, with D unclear. The CDR3 loop spans 14 amino acids. The V and J ends lost 3 bases and 0 bases respectively, with 7 bases between them. Germline V gene sequence: CDR1 MNHNS, CDR2 SASEGT. The CDR3 bases are TGTGCCAGCAGTGACCGGCCTAGCACAGATACGCAGTATTTT. Encoded protein: CASSDRPSTDTQYF.